The rows below give T cell receptor beta chains drawn from one sample of a study of blood T cell repertoires in COVID-19. Data came from immunoSEQ multiplex PCR; TCRdb stores just in-frame clones and leaves some out. The repertoire holds roughly 180,000 clones, about 80% seen once, with 14% in the top ten. What was sequenced was PBMCs or T cells enriched from blood (not recorded which). Source of these receptors: a man aged 60-69 years who had been exposed to COVID-19. The CDR3 runs from the conserved cysteine through the conserved F or W. D genes are given only for firm matches. Clone size is not always given. Where it is, it says once, few, many or a class for expanded clones.

V gene,J gene,D gene,clone size,CDR3 protein,CDR3 DNA
TRBV27,TRBJ2-2,-,-,CASSHRVTGELFF,TGTGCCAGCAGTCACAGGGTTACCGGGGAGCTGTTTTTT
TRBV7-2,TRBJ2-1,TRBD1,-,CASSLVVASGGRNEQFF,TGTGCCAGCAGCTTAGTGGTGGCGTCAGGGGGCAGGAATGAGCAGTTCTTC
TRBV25-1,TRBJ2-3,TRBD2,-,CASSGLAGGTQYF,TGTGCCAGCTCGGGACTAGCTGGGGGTACGCAGTATTTT
TRBV20-1,TRBJ2-3,TRBD2,-,CSASGLAGQYF,TGCAGTGCTAGCGGACTAGCTGGGCAGTATTTT
TRBV11-1,TRBJ2-3,TRBD2,-,CASSLPASGSTDTQYF,TGTGCCAGCAGCTTACCAGCTAGCGGGAGCACAGATACGCAGTATTTT
TRBV29-1,TRBJ1-1,-,-,CSVERGNTEAFF,TGCAGCGTTGAAAGGGGGAACACTGAAGCTTTCTTT
TRBV11-3,TRBJ2-7,TRBD1,-,CASSLPGQNSYEQYF,TGTGCCAGCAGCTTACCGGGACAGAACTCCTACGAGCAGTACTTC
TRBV9,TRBJ2-7,TRBD1,once,CASSVEGASYEQYF,TGTGCCAGCAGCGTAGAGGGGGCCTCCTACGAGCAGTACTTC
TRBV27,TRBJ1-1,-,-,CASSPYTGRDTEAFF,TGTGCCAGCAGTCCTTACACGGGCAGGGACACTGAAGCTTTCTTT
TRBV24-1,TRBJ1-1,TRBD1,once,CATQGQGSTEAFF,TGTGCCACCCAAGGACAGGGTAGCACTGAAGCTTTCTTT
TRBV30,TRBJ1-5,-,-,CAWSAVRGQPQHF,TGTGCCTGGAGTGCCGTTCGGGGACAGCCCCAGCATTTT
TRBV6-6,TRBJ1-6,TRBD1,once,CASSPTGTGGSPLHF,TGTGCCAGCAGTCCAACCGGGACAGGGGGTTCACCCCTCCACTTT
TRBV27,TRBJ2-3,TRBD2,-,CASSLLPGGSTDTQYF,TGTGCCAGCAGTTTATTGCCGGGGGGGAGCACAGATACGCAGTATTTT
TRBV6-1,TRBJ1-5,TRBD1,-,CASSEYGTGSGNQPQHF,TGTGCCAGCAGTGAATATGGGACAGGATCTGGCAATCAGCCCCAGCATTTT
TRBV19,TRBJ1-4,TRBD1,-,CASSLQGARGEKLFF,TGTGCCAGTAGTCTTCAGGGGGCGCGAGGTGAAAAACTGTTTTTT
TRBV6-2/TRBV6-3,TRBJ2-1,TRBD1,-,CASSPIFGTGNEQFF,TGTGCCAGCAGCCCCATTTTCGGGACAGGGAATGAGCAGTTCTTC
TRBV27,TRBJ1-2,TRBD1,-,CASSPPGGIYGYTF,TGTGCCAGCAGTCCGCCAGGGGGTATCTATGGCTACACCTTC
TRBV20-1,TRBJ1-2,-,-,CSARWGVGYTF,TGCAGTGCTAGATGGGGAGTTGGCTACACCTTC
TRBV5-1,TRBJ1-1,TRBD1,few,CASSLEGTDEAFF,TGCGCCAGCAGCTTGGAAGGGACAGACGAAGCTTTCTTT
TRBV7-9,TRBJ1-1,TRBD1,-,CASSLAAGGRTEAFF,TGTGCCAGCAGCTTAGCGGCAGGGGGAAGAACTGAAGCTTTCTTT
TRBV9,TRBJ1-2,-,-,CASSVVKGPPSMGYTF,TGTGCCAGCAGCGTAGTGAAGGGGCCTCCTTCTATGGGCTACACCTTC
TRBV5-5,TRBJ1-4,-,-,CASSLLTGRLEKLFF,TGTGCCAGCAGCTTGTTGACAGGACGACTAGAAAAACTGTTTTTT
TRBV2,TRBJ1-1,TRBD1,-,CASSGQGYTEAFF,TGTGCCAGCAGTGGACAGGGGTACACTGAAGCTTTCTTT
TRBV5-1,TRBJ1-6,-,-,CASSLAPRYSPLHF,TGCGCCAGCAGCTTGGCACCCAGGTATTCACCCCTCCACTTT
TRBV6-6,TRBJ1-2,-,-,CASSPAGSGYTF,TGTGCCAGCAGTCCGGCGGGGAGCGGCTACACCTTC
TRBV15,TRBJ1-5,TRBD1,-,CATSSNLNTGGGNQPQHF,TGTGCCACCAGCTCCAACTTAAACACAGGGGGCGGGAATCAGCCCCAGCATTTT
TRBV27,TRBJ1-2,TRBD1,-,CASSFLDRDGTGYTF,TGTGCCAGCAGTTTCCTGGACAGGGACGGTACCGGCTACACCTTC
TRBV5-6,TRBJ2-1,TRBD1,-,CASSLYRGRSYNEQFF,TGTGCCAGCAGCTTGTACAGGGGCCGCTCCTACAATGAGCAGTTCTTC
TRBV19,TRBJ2-2,-,-,CASSIILRPNTGELFF,TGTGCCAGTAGTATAATCCTCCGTCCGAACACCGGGGAGCTGTTTTTT
TRBV29-1,TRBJ2-5,TRBD1,-,CSVSDRGQETQYF,TGCAGCGTTTCCGACAGGGGGCAAGAGACCCAGTACTTC
TRBV2,TRBJ1-5,TRBD1,-,CASSLGTGDPNQPQHF,TGTGCCAGCAGCTTGGGGACAGGGGACCCGAATCAGCCCCAGCATTTT
TRBV5-1,TRBJ2-1,TRBD2,-,CASSQIPLAGGSYNEQFF,TGCGCCAGCAGCCAAATTCCCTTAGCGGGAGGCTCCTACAATGAGCAGTTCTTC
TRBV20-1,TRBJ2-3,-,-,CSVRFSDTQYF,TGCAGTGTTCGGTTTTCAGATACGCAGTATTTT
TRBV30,TRBJ1-3,-,-,CAWSVPAGNKYF,TGTGCCTGGAGTGTCCCTGCAGGGAACAAATATTTT
TRBV11-2,TRBJ1-1,-,few,CASSLVAGINTEAFF,TGTGCCAGCAGCTTAGTAGCGGGGATAAACACTGAAGCTTTCTTT
TRBV7-2,TRBJ2-7,TRBD1,-,CASSTDRGSTAF,TGTGCCAGCAGCACAGACAGGGGGAGCACCGCCTTC
TRBV14,TRBJ1-2,-,-,CASSQLVDSQGPNYGYTF,TGTGCCAGCAGCCAACTTGTTGATTCCCAGGGGCCTAACTATGGCTACACCTTC
TRBV30,TRBJ2-5,-,-,CAWRSGDVETQYF,TGTGCCTGGAGATCGGGAGACGTAGAGACCCAGTACTTC
TRBV27,TRBJ2-7,-,-,CASSSLGLIGSYEQYF,TGTGCCAGCAGTTCGCTAGGGTTGATCGGGAGCTACGAGCAGTACTTC
TRBV24-1,TRBJ2-3,TRBD2,-,CATSERTSGDTQYF,TGTGCCACCAGTGAGCGGACTAGCGGAGATACGCAGTATTTT
TRBV27,TRBJ1-1,TRBD1,few,CASSKFGQDRGTEAFF,TGTGCCAGCAGTAAATTCGGGCAGGACAGGGGCACTGAAGCTTTCTTT
TRBV14,TRBJ2-3,-,-,CASSQSGNLIKFLEGGYRTDTQYF,TGTGCCAGCAGCCAATCAGGTAACCTCATTAAGTTCCTGGAGGGAGGCTACCGCACAGATACGCAGTATTTT
TRBV28,TRBJ1-4,-,-,CASSQITRVTATNEKLFF,TGTGCCAGCAGTCAGATAACCAGGGTAACTGCAACTAATGAAAAACTGTTTTTT
TRBV29-1,TRBJ1-5,-,-,CSAKTGNQPQHF,TGCAGCGCAAAAACTGGCAATCAGCCCCAGCATTTT
TRBV19,TRBJ2-1,TRBD2,-,CASSTPPGTSRYNEQFF,TGTGCCAGTAGTACGCCCCCAGGGACTAGCCGATACAATGAGCAGTTCTTC
TRBV9,TRBJ2-1,TRBD2,few,CASSVAGGSLYNEQFF,TGTGCCAGCAGCGTAGCCGGCGGGAGTTTATACAATGAGCAGTTCTTC
TRBV7-9,TRBJ1-4,TRBD1,-,CASSLGDRNEKLFF,TGTGCCAGCAGCTTAGGGGACAGGAATGAAAAACTGTTTTTT